The following is a T cell receptor beta chain sequence with its context. The data belong to a study of CD8+ T cells in alopecia areata. The wider study: A regimen of oral tofacitinib, 5 to 10 mg twice daily, was given to treated patients. Tofacitinib treatment spanned 6 to 18 months, with 6 months off drug afterward.

cDNA prepared by RNA extraction and subsequent reverse transcription served as the template for sequencing. Method: immunoSEQ multiplex PCR; TCRdb's copy keeps in-frame clones and lacks some. The sample holds 200,000 to 250,000 clones, more than 45% seen once. It was from alopecia areata patients that lesional scalp punch biopsies and peripheral blood were collected. It was from PBMCs that CD4+ and CD8+ T cells were sorted. Germline values: CDR1 SGHRS, CDR2 YFSETQ. V shed 4 bases, J shed 9 bases, and the junction held 10 bases outside the gene matches. The CDR3 has 16 residues. The origin of this receptor is a human donor with alopecia areata. This specimen was CD4+ T cells sorted from blood, taken at week 0. The rearrangement uses TRBV5-1 and TRBJ2-1; 13 nucleotides agree with TRBD2. CDR3 sequence: CASSLPGTSGVTEQFF. The CDR3 DNA reads TGCGCCAGCAGCCTACCCGGGACTAGCGGGGTAACTGAGCAGTTCTTC.